Listed below are T cell receptor beta chains from one sample, sequenced in a study of blood T cell repertoires in COVID-19. Only in-frame clones appear in the TCRdb table, and some are missing; sequencing was by immunoSEQ multiplex PCR. Here the sample spans approximately 160,000 clones, roughly 80% being singletons. The source material was peripheral blood. The receptors come from an elderly woman with acute or convalescent COVID-19. The CDR3 runs from the conserved cysteine through the conserved F or W. The D gene is left open where the match is weak. Where a row states a size, it is once, few, many or the class of an expanded clone; other rows omit it.

d_call j_call clone_size v_call cdr3_aa cdr3_nt
- TRBJ2-7 - TRBV2 CASSVRYEQYF TGTGCCAGCAGTGTCAGGTACGAGCAGTACTTC
- TRBJ1-5 few TRBV19 CASSKGVLYGNQPQHF TGTGCCAGTAGTAAGGGCGTGCTCTACGGGAACCAGCCCCAGCATTTT
TRBD2 TRBJ2-5 - TRBV29-1 CSVLGGETQYF TGCAGCGTCCTGGGGGGGGAGACCCAGTACTTC
- TRBJ1-4 - TRBV28 CASRLGQTPNEKLFF TGTGCCAGCAGGTTGGGACAAACTCCCAATGAAAAACTGTTTTTT
TRBD2 TRBJ2-3 - TRBV6-2/TRBV6-3 CASSSYGGRGAGTDTQYF TGTGCCAGCAGTTCCTACGGGGGGCGGGGGGCGGGCACAGATACGCAGTATTTT
TRBD2 TRBJ2-1 - TRBV19 CASSIEGTKYNEQFF TGTGCCAGTAGTATTGAGGGGACTAAGTACAATGAGCAGTTCTTC
- TRBJ2-5 - TRBV7-9 CASSPHDAYQYF TGTGCCAGCAGCCCCCATGATGCGTACCAGTACTTC
- TRBJ2-1 - TRBV3-1/TRBV3-2 CASSQHREQFF TGTGCCAGCAGCCAGCACCGGGAGCAGTTCTTC
TRBD1 TRBJ1-5 - TRBV6-5 CASSPRTGSNQPQHF TGTGCCAGCAGTCCAAGGACAGGATCCAATCAGCCCCAGCATTTT
TRBD1 TRBJ1-6 - TRBV2 CASSGDRGGSPLHF TGTGCCAGCAGTGGTGACAGGGGTGGGTCACCCCTCCACTTT
- TRBJ2-2 many TRBV7-9 CASSLAAGPTGELFF TGTGCCAGCAGCTTAGCGGCGGGACCCACCGGGGAGCTGTTTTTT
- TRBJ1-2 - TRBV5-1 CASSLNRDRENYGYTF TGCGCCAGCAGCTTGAATAGAGACCGGGAAAACTATGGCTACACCTTC
- TRBJ2-3 - TRBV27 CASSPWAGNTDTQYF TGTGCCAGCAGCCCGTGGGCGGGAAACACAGATACGCAGTATTTT
- TRBJ1-2 - TRBV5-5 CASSLGRGNYGYTF TGTGCCAGCAGCTTGGGTCGGGGGAACTATGGCTACACCTTC
TRBD2 TRBJ2-2 - TRBV11-2 CASSRVLVAGPFTGELFF TGTGCCAGCAGTCGTGTTCTGGTAGCGGGGCCTTTTACCGGGGAGCTGTTTTTT
- TRBJ1-1 - TRBV5-1 CASTLEEGRSTEAFF TGCGCCAGCACCCTGGAGGAGGGGAGAAGCACTGAAGCTTTCTTT
- TRBJ1-2 - TRBV4-1 CASSQYPIYGYTF TGCGCCAGCAGCCAATATCCTATCTATGGCTACACCTTC
TRBD1 TRBJ2-7 - TRBV7-9 CASSLNRGEEQYF TGTGCCAGCAGCTTAAACAGGGGCGAAGAGCAGTACTTC
- TRBJ2-7 - TRBV7-2 CASSFQGSYEQYF TGTGCCAGCAGCTTTCAGGGGTCCTACGAGCAGTACTTC
- TRBJ1-2 - TRBV5-4 CASTMDSVYGYTF TGTGCCAGCACAATGGACAGTGTCTATGGCTACACCTTC
TRBD2 TRBJ2-3 - TRBV4-2 CASSQEALAGGTDTQYF TGTGCCAGCAGCCAAGAGGCCCTAGCGGGAGGGACAGATACGCAGTATTTT
- TRBJ1-1 - TRBV2 CASTLTQVNTEAFF TGTGCCAGCACCCTGACACAGGTAAACACTGAAGCTTTCTTT
- TRBJ1-1 - TRBV6-5 CASRTFMNTEAFF TGTGCCAGCCGGACTTTCATGAACACTGAAGCTTTCTTT
TRBD1 TRBJ2-3 - TRBV4-1 CASSPIGTGSTDTQYF TGCGCCAGCAGCCCCATCGGGACAGGGAGCACAGATACGCAGTATTTT
- TRBJ1-3 - TRBV5-1 CASSLTGSSGGNTIYF TGCGCCAGCAGCTTGACCGGGAGCTCGGGGGGAAACACCATATATTTT
- TRBJ1-4 - TRBV11-2 CASSLANEKLFF TGTGCCAGCAGCTTAGCAAATGAAAAACTGTTTTTT
TRBD1 TRBJ1-4 few TRBV4-1 CASSHGQGRMATNEKLFF TGCGCCAGCAGCCACGGACAGGGTCGAATGGCAACTAATGAAAAACTGTTTTTT
- TRBJ2-3 - TRBV7-2 CASSLVRRAGSRGTDTQYF TGTGCCAGCAGCTTAGTGAGACGGGCGGGGAGCCGGGGCACAGATACGCAGTATTTT
- TRBJ2-3 - TRBV18 CASSQQSTDTQYF TGTGCCAGCTCACAACAGAGCACAGATACGCAGTATTTT
- TRBJ1-2 - TRBV3-1/TRBV3-2 CASSPRMNYGYTF TGTGCCAGCAGCCCCAGGATGAACTATGGCTACACCTTC
- TRBJ2-1 once TRBV12-3/TRBV12-4 CASSRHLAYEQFF TGTGCCAGCAGCCGGCATCTAGCTTATGAGCAGTTCTTC
TRBD1 TRBJ1-1 - TRBV5-1 CASSITTGDTEAFF TGCGCCAGCAGCATAACGACAGGGGACACTGAAGCTTTCTTT
TRBD1 TRBJ1-2 - TRBV19 CASCPAGGNYGYTF TGTGCCAGTTGTCCGGCAGGGGGCAACTATGGCTACACCTTC
TRBD2 TRBJ2-5 - TRBV11-1 CASSDRGGPAEETQYF TGTGCCAGCAGCGACCGGGGAGGGCCAGCGGAGGAGACCCAGTACTTC
- TRBJ2-3 - TRBV10-3 CAISELAEDTQYF TGTGCCATCAGTGAGTTGGCCGAAGATACGCAGTATTTT
- TRBJ2-1 - TRBV19 CASSIMRASYNEQFF TGTGCCAGTAGTATTATGAGGGCGTCGTACAATGAGCAGTTCTTC
TRBD2 TRBJ2-7 - TRBV10-3 CAISMGLAGGSNSYEQYF TGTGCCATCAGTATGGGACTAGCGGGAGGATCGAACTCCTACGAGCAGTACTTC
TRBD1 TRBJ1-2 - TRBV7-8 CASSLAGQGVFGYTF TGTGCCAGCAGCTTGGCGGGACAGGGGGTGTTTGGGTACACCTTC
TRBD2 TRBJ2-5 - TRBV4-1 CASSQVRVGSSGVLETQYF TGCGCCAGCAGCCAAGTACGGGTCGGTTCTAGCGGGGTATTGGAGACCCAGTACTTC
TRBD1 TRBJ1-1 few TRBV14 CASSRRQGTLEAFF TGTGCCAGCAGCCGAAGACAGGGTACCCTTGAAGCTTTCTTT
- TRBJ1-1 - TRBV9 CASSVGPDTEAFF TGTGCCAGCAGCGTAGGCCCGGACACTGAAGCTTTCTTT
- TRBJ1-2 - TRBV4-2 CASSQGSLDRWNGYTF TGTGCCAGCAGCCAAGGGTCCCTTGACAGGTGGAATGGCTACACCTTC
TRBD1 TRBJ1-4 - TRBV5-4 CASSLGPGTGGEKLFF TGTGCCAGCAGCTTGGGTCCTGGGACAGGGGGCGAAAAACTGTTTTTT
TRBD1 TRBJ2-7 - TRBV19 CASSLTGASSYEQYF TGTGCCAGTAGCCTAACAGGGGCCAGCTCCTACGAGCAGTACTTC
TRBD2 TRBJ2-3 - TRBV5-4 CASSGGTSGTGDTQYF TGTGCCAGCAGCGGCGGGACTAGCGGGACGGGAGATACGCAGTATTTT
- TRBJ1-5 - TRBV7-2 CASSLWGHSNQPQHF TGTGCCAGCAGCTTATGGGGACATAGCAATCAGCCCCAGCATTTT
- TRBJ2-4 once TRBV3-1/TRBV3-2 CASSQDSGLGAKNIQYF TGTGCCAGCAGCCAAGACTCAGGGTTGGGAGCCAAAAACATTCAGTACTTC
TRBD2 TRBJ2-7 - TRBV19 CASSTPGLSYEQYF TGTGCCAGTAGTACACCGGGACTATCCTACGAGCAGTACTTC
TRBD1 TRBJ1-2 - TRBV5-1 CASSSRDRGNYGYTF TGCGCCAGCAGCTCCCGGGACAGGGGAAACTATGGCTACACCTTC
TRBD2 TRBJ2-7 - TRBV6-5 CASIRLGLAGHEQYF TGTGCCAGCATCCGACTAGGACTAGCGGGTCACGAGCAGTACTTC
TRBD1 TRBJ2-2 - TRBV2 CASSLRTGNTGELFF TGTGCCAGCAGCTTGAGGACAGGGAACACCGGGGAGCTGTTTTTT
- TRBJ2-3 - TRBV5-6 CASSLTGFTGDTQYF TGTGCCAGCAGCTTGACAGGATTTACAGGCGATACGCAGTATTTT
- TRBJ2-7 - TRBV15 CATSSRDTYEQYF TGTGCCACCAGCAGCCGAGACACCTACGAGCAGTACTTC
- TRBJ1-5 once TRBV6-1 CASSDRGGQPQHF TGTGCCAGCAGTGACAGGGGTGGTCAGCCCCAGCATTTT
- TRBJ2-7 - TRBV6-1 CASSEAGGTNEQYF TGTGCCAGCAGTGAAGCGGGAGGAACCAACGAGCAGTACTTC
TRBD1 TRBJ1-2 few TRBV29-1 CSVVGTGQGNYGYTF TGCAGCGTTGTCGGGACGGGACAGGGAAACTATGGCTACACCTTC